These T cell receptor beta chains were read from a single sample in a study of blood T cell repertoires in COVID-19. Clones were read by immunoSEQ multiplex PCR, and TCRdb kept only the in-frame ones, dropping some. The table shows 350,000 or so clones, with 86% occurring only once. Sample: PBMCs or T cells enriched from blood (not recorded which). The source is a woman aged 35 to 49 with acute COVID-19. Each CDR3 is given with its conserved first and last residue. The order of the fields is V gene, D gene, clone size, J gene, CDR3 protein, CDR3 DNA. A D gene is named only where the DNA matches it firmly. Some rows mark clone size as missing; the rest say once, few, many or name a class of expanded clone.

TRBV4-3,.,.,TRBJ1-4,CASSQDLGGTGANEKLFF,TGCGCCAGCAGCCAAGATCTGGGGGGGACCGGAGCTAATGAAAAACTGTTTTTT
TRBV5-1,TRBD2,.,TRBJ2-5,CASTRSGGETQYF,TGCGCCAGCACCCGTAGCGGGGGAGAGACCCAGTACTTC
TRBV3-1/TRBV3-2,TRBD1,.,TRBJ2-7,CASSQGWDSTYEQYF,TGTGCCAGCAGCCAAGGGTGGGACAGCACCTACGAGCAGTACTTC
TRBV14,.,once,TRBJ2-3,CASSQNTRATDTQYF,TGTGCCAGCAGCCAAAATACTCGAGCTACAGATACGCAGTATTTT
TRBV6-1,.,.,TRBJ1-4,CASSEELWFF,TGTGCCAGCAGTGAAGAACTGTGGTTTTTT
TRBV6-5,.,.,TRBJ1-6,CASSYGGRGSPLHF,TGTGCCAGCAGTTACGGGGGGAGGGGTTCACCCCTCCACTTT
TRBV2,.,.,TRBJ1-3,CASRAGPSSGNTIYF,TGTGCCAGCAGAGCAGGGCCAAGCTCTGGAAACACCATATATTTT
TRBV11-2,.,.,TRBJ2-3,CASSSGLRSTDTQYF,TGTGCCAGCAGCTCGGGACTGAGGTCCACAGATACGCAGTATTTT
TRBV13,TRBD2,.,TRBJ2-1,CASSPEWGLAGGRNEQFF,TGTGCCAGCAGCCCGGAGTGGGGACTAGCGGGGGGGCGTAATGAGCAGTTCTTC
TRBV18,TRBD1,once,TRBJ1-2,CASSLAGTGVRYGYTF,TGTGCCAGCTCACTCGCCGGGACAGGGGTCCGCTATGGCTACACCTTC
TRBV10-3,TRBD1,once,TRBJ1-1,CAISRGDGNTEAFF,TGTGCCATCAGCAGGGGGGACGGGAACACTGAAGCTTTCTTT
TRBV19,.,.,TRBJ1-3,CASSLWTKTGVSGNTIYF,TGTGCCAGTAGTCTATGGACTAAAACGGGGGTTTCTGGAAACACCATATATTTT
TRBV4-3,TRBD2,once,TRBJ2-7,CASSQDVAGGTYEQYF,TGCGCCAGCAGCCAAGACGTAGCGGGGGGCACCTACGAGCAGTACTTC
TRBV24-1,.,.,TRBJ2-5,CATSDSSGFQETQYF,TGTGCCACCAGTGATTCCTCGGGGTTCCAAGAGACCCAGTACTTC
TRBV18,TRBD1,.,TRBJ2-3,CASSPRQGAADTQYF,TGTGCCAGCTCACCACGCCAGGGGGCGGCAGATACGCAGTATTTT
TRBV4-1,TRBD1,.,TRBJ2-5,CASSQGDRLVRTQYF,TGCGCCAGCAGCCAGGGGGACAGGCTCGTCAGGACCCAGTACTTC
TRBV9,TRBD1,once,TRBJ2-3,CASSARQGGTDTQYF,TGTGCCAGCAGCGCCCGACAGGGCGGGACAGATACGCAGTATTTT
TRBV4-2,.,.,TRBJ1-3,CASSQEEARGFLSGNTIYF,TGTGCCAGCAGCCAAGAGGAGGCCAGGGGTTTCCTCTCTGGAAACACCATATATTTT
TRBV12-3/TRBV12-4,.,once,TRBJ2-3,CASSPADTQYF,TGTGCCAGCAGCCCGGCAGATACGCAGTATTTT
TRBV18,.,few,TRBJ1-3,CASSPRGNGNTIYF,TGTGCCAGCTCACCACGAGGGAATGGAAACACCATATATTTT
TRBV5-1,.,few,TRBJ2-7,CASSLRVSYEQYF,TGCGCCAGCAGCTTAAGAGTATCCTACGAGCAGTACTTC
TRBV4-2,TRBD2,.,TRBJ2-2,CASSQDPRTSGRAGELFF,TGTGCCAGCAGCCAAGACCCAAGGACTAGCGGGAGGGCCGGGGAGCTGTTTTTT
TRBV7-2,.,.,TRBJ1-2,CASSLATGRGYTF,TGTGCCAGCAGCTTAGCCACAGGCCGGGGCTACACCTTC
TRBV4-3,.,.,TRBJ1-1,CASSHGGARVTEAFF,TGCGCCAGCAGCCACGGGGGAGCGAGAGTCACTGAAGCTTTCTTT
TRBV4-1,TRBD2,.,TRBJ2-7,CASSQATSGIYEQYF,TGCGCCAGCAGCCAGGCAACTAGCGGGATCTACGAGCAGTACTTC
TRBV21-1,.,.,TRBJ1-5,CASSNFLRGGYCNQPQHF,TGTGCCAGCAGCAATTTCCTTCGAGGGGGCTACTGCAATCAGCCCCAGCATTTT
TRBV11-2,TRBD2,few,TRBJ2-3,CASSGLAGGRDTQYF,TGTGCCAGTTCCGGACTAGCGGGAGGGAGAGATACGCAGTATTTT
TRBV19,.,.,TRBJ2-3,CATSLDPGRDTQYF,TGTGCCACCTCACTAGACCCCGGGCGGGATACGCAGTATTTT
TRBV19,TRBD1,.,TRBJ1-5,CATQGVGNQPQHF,TGTGCCACTCAGGGGGTAGGCAATCAGCCCCAGCATTTT
TRBV6-5,TRBD1,.,TRBJ2-2,CASRGQPANTGELFF,TGTGCCAGCCGGGGACAGCCAGCGAACACCGGGGAGCTGTTTTTT
TRBV7-6,.,.,TRBJ2-5,CASSVVARETQYF,TGTGCCAGCAGCGTCGTAGCGCGGGAGACCCAGTACTTC
TRBV7-8,.,few,TRBJ1-5,CASSLGSLYSNQPQHF,TGTGCCAGCAGCTTAGGGTCACTATATAGCAATCAGCCCCAGCATTTT
TRBV2,.,few,TRBJ1-1,CASRTSEAFF,TGTGCCAGCAGAACTAGTGAAGCTTTCTTT
TRBV2,.,.,TRBJ2-7,CASRYRESSYEQYF,TGTGCCAGCAGGTACAGGGAGTCGTCCTACGAGCAGTACTTC
TRBV2,TRBD1,.,TRBJ1-5,CASSRDRTINQPQHF,TGTGCCAGCAGTAGGGACAGGACAATCAATCAGCCCCAGCATTTT
TRBV4-3,.,.,TRBJ1-5,CASSPGEGQPQHF,TGCGCCAGCAGCCCGGGGGAGGGCCAGCCCCAGCATTTT
TRBV5-1,.,.,TRBJ2-1,CASSLLRLNEQFF,TGCGCCAGCAGCTTGCTCCGTTTGAATGAGCAGTTCTTC
TRBV3-1/TRBV3-2,.,few,TRBJ1-2,CASSPGTVKNYGYTF,TGTGCCAGCAGCCCAGGCACTGTCAAGAACTATGGCTACACCTTC
TRBV15,.,.,TRBJ2-6,CATSRGGTGANVLTF,TGTGCCACCAGCAGAGGAGGGACTGGGGCCAACGTCCTGACTTTC
TRBV29-1,.,.,TRBJ1-1,CSVDPGHNTEAFF,TGCAGCGTTGACCCGGGACACAACACTGAAGCTTTCTTT
TRBV5-6,.,.,TRBJ1-2,CASRREENGYTF,TGTGCCAGCAGGCGGGAGGAAAATGGCTACACCTTC